This TCR beta chain was identified during a study of vaccination effects on CD4 cells after COVID-19. In the study overall: ViraFEST used viral peptide pools to expand antigen-specific CD4+ T cells before sequencing. Two million PBMC per well were cultured with approximately 10 IU/ml IL-2 and 7.5 to 10 ug/ml peptides.

The data were produced by immunoSEQ multiplex PCR, yet TCRdb's version contains in-frame clones alone and is incomplete. The table lists more than 50,000 clones, 70% to 80% of them singletons. This CDR3 is 15 amino acids long. V lost 4 bases, J lost 2 bases, and 16 bases lay in between. The germline V gene has CDR1 SQVTM and CDR2 ANQGSEA. Having been cultured for approximately ten days, the cells underwent CD4+ T cell isolation. Half the medium was swapped for IL-2 medium on days 3 and 7. There are a few counts of this clone. The antigen is unknown. The source is a human donor who received a COVID-19 vaccine. V and J are TRBV29-1 and TRBJ2-3, with D possibly being TRBD1 (6 bases). This material consisted of CD4+ T cells from PBMCs cultured without peptide, taken before COVID-19 vaccination. The CDR3 loop is CSVVGGHLNTDTQYF. CDR3 in DNA: TGCAGCGTTGTAGGGGGACACCTAAACACAGATACGCAGTATTTT.